These 14 T cell receptor beta chains were all obtained from the same sample, sequenced in a study of blood T cell repertoires in COVID-19. Clones were sequenced by immunoSEQ multiplex PCR, and TCRdb holds only the in-frame ones, with some missing. This table holds a few hundred thousand clones, around 84% found once. The sample was peripheral blood. These TCRs come from a man in his 60s with acute or convalescent COVID-19.

The rearrangement joins TRBV2 to TRBJ2-2; the D gene is possibly TRBD2 (6 bases). Trimming removed 1 base from V and 3 bases from J, with 9 bases in between. This CDR3 is 15 amino acids long. Germline V gene data show CDR1 as SNHLY and CDR2 as FYNNEI. The CDR3 coding sequence is TGTGCCAGCAGTGAAGAGAGCGGGTACACCGGGGAGCTGTTTTTT. This encodes CASSEESGYTGELFF.

With respect to this clone: The same CDR3 can be traced to other DNA sequences in this sample. The V gene is TRBV7-9, the J gene TRBJ1-5; no definite D call. The CDR3 extends over 14 amino acids. V dropped 5 bases and J dropped 0 bases, with 8 bases sitting between them. Germline V gene data show CDR1 as SEHNR and CDR2 as FQNEAQ (reference sequence). The CDR3 DNA follows: TGTGCCAGCAGCCCATCAGGTAGCAATCAGCCCCAGCATTTT. As protein: CASSPSGSNQPQHF.

The sample holds a few counts of this clone. The chain couples TRBV4-3 to TRBJ1-3; 10 bases map to TRBD1. The CDR3 contains 18 residues. CDR1 and CDR2 (germline): LGHNA, YSLEER. The trim removed 1 base at V and 0 bases at J, leaving 6 bases unmatched. CDR3 nucleotides: TGCGCCAGCAGCCAAGGAGCTAGGACAGGGGGCTCTGGAAACACCATATATTTT. Translated, it gives CASSQGARTGGSGNTIYF.

In this sample, this clone turned up once. This rearrangement joins TRBV5-4 to TRBJ1-5; 8 nucleotides agree with TRBD1. The germline V gene has CDR1 SGHNT and CDR2 YYREEE (reference sequence). The CDR3 loop spans 14 amino acids. The V gene end was trimmed by 4 bases and the J gene end by 5 bases; junction bases not matched to a gene: 5. Written as DNA, the CDR3 is TGTGCCAGCAGCAGACAGGGGTTCGATCAGCCCCAGCATTTT. This codes for CASSRQGFDQPQHF.

The chain couples TRBV5-5 to TRBJ2-7, with D uncertain. Germline V gene lookup returns CDR1 SGHKS and CDR2 YYEKEE (reference sequence). V was cut by 4 bases and J by 5 bases, with 13 bases left in between. This CDR3 is built from 13 residues. This CDR3 is CASSPVGRDEQYF. CDR3 DNA sequence: TGTGCCAGCAGCCCCGTGGGTCGGGACGAGCAGTACTTC.

The chain has TRBV7-9 and TRBJ2-2; TRBD2 matches at 7 bases. Per germline, CDR1 SEHNR and CDR2 FQNEAQ (reference sequence). V trimming: 2 bases; J trimming: 5 bases; junction bases outside the gene matches: 5. The CDR3 extends over 15 amino acids. CDR3 protein: CASSLTGGSTGELFF. The CDR3 coding sequence is TGTGCCAGCAGCTTAACGGGAGGTTCAACCGGGGAGCTGTTTTTT.

V is TRBV11-2 and J is TRBJ2-2; TRBD2 agrees at 8 bases. Unmatched junction bases numbered 11, after V lost 7 bases and J lost 1 base. The CDR3 length is 17 residues. CDR1 SGHAT and CDR2 FQNNGV come from the germline V gene. CDR3 protein: CASTVGRLAGNTGELFF. DNA for the CDR3: TGTGCCAGCACCGTGGGGAGGCTAGCGGGGAACACCGGGGAGCTGTTTTTT.

The V gene is TRBV28, the J gene TRBJ1-1; TRBD1 agrees at 7 bases. The CDR3 consists of 15 residues. Germline V gene lookup returns CDR1 MDHEN and CDR2 SYDVKM. With V trimmed by 7 bases and J by 4 bases, 12 bases remained unmatched. This CDR3 is CASIPATGSSTEAFF. For the CDR3, the DNA is TGTGCCAGCATCCCTGCGACAGGGAGTAGCACTGAAGCTTTCTTT.

The V and J genes are TRBV5-1 and TRBJ2-2; TRBD2 matches 14 bases. J gave up 0 bases and V 4 bases, and 8 bases lay outside the gene matches. Germline V gene data show CDR1 as SGHRS and CDR2 as YFSETQ. This CDR3 is 19 amino acids long. The CDR3 region has the DNA TGCGCCAGCAGCGGCGGGACTAGCGGGGGACTCGCGAACACCGGGGAGCTGTTTTTT. Translated, it gives CASSGGTSGGLANTGELFF.

V and J are TRBV12-3 or TRBV12-4 and TRBJ1-1, with D possibly being TRBD1 (6 bases). The CDR3 has 13 amino acids. Deletions cut 6 bases from V and 0 bases from J, with 8 bases between. The CDR3 is CASRKGVNTEAFF. The CDR3 coding sequence is TGTGCCAGCAGGAAGGGGGTGAACACTGAAGCTTTCTTT.

This chain links TRBV18 with TRBJ1-1; 7 nucleotides agree with TRBD1. The J segment lost 0 bases and the V segment lost 3 bases, leaving 4 bases of the junction unmatched. Germline loops: CDR1 KGHSH, CDR2 LQKENI. This CDR3 comprises 15 residues. This CDR3 reads CASSPRDSMNTEAFF. CDR3 DNA: TGTGCCAGCTCACCCCGGGACAGCATGAACACTGAAGCTTTCTTT.

This rearrangement joins TRBV20-1 to TRBJ2-3; D perhaps matches TRBD2 (5 bases). Germline assignment: CDR1 DFQATT and CDR2 SNEGSKA (reference sequence). This CDR3 has 15 residues. V lost 3 bases, J lost 0 bases, and 13 bases lay in between. The DNA for the CDR3 is TGCAGTGCTAGTGTCAGGCGGACTAGCACAGATACGCAGTATTTT. Encoded protein: CSASVRRTSTDTQYF.

Concerning this clone: In the same sample, other DNA sequences code for this CDR3. The genes are TRBV5-1 and TRBJ2-7; 8 bases map to TRBD1. With 4 bases clipped from V and 1 base from J, the junction kept 4 bases outside the gene matches. The CDR3 spans 14 residues. CDR1 SGHRS and CDR2 YFSETQ come from the germline V gene. CDR3 nucleotide sequence: TGCGCCAGCAGCCTAGGACAGGGATCCTACGAGCAGTACTTC. Protein sequence: CASSLGQGSYEQYF.

This chain links TRBV15 with TRBJ2-5, with 16 bases matching TRBD2. Germline CDR1 is LNHNV and CDR2 is YYDKDF (reference sequence). The CDR3 totals 17 residues. The J segment lost 6 bases and the V segment lost 4 bases, leaving 8 bases of the junction unmatched. The chain's CDR3 is CATSILGTSGGAKTQYF. DNA of the CDR3: TGTGCCACCAGCATACTAGGGACTAGCGGGGGGGCAAAGACCCAGTACTTC.